Presented here are 6 T cell receptor beta chains from one specimen sequenced in a study of CD8+CD57+ T cells in acquired aplastic anemia. Profiling that covered TCR beta VDJ and CDR3 relied on genomic DNA as its template. MiXCR was run by TCRdb on the reads, yielding one entry per CDR3 protein. The data show about 190,000 distinct CDR3 sequences, approximately 50% seen once. Material for sequencing was sorted CD4+, CD8+, or CD8+CD57+ T cells (not recorded which) from PBMCs. All receptors come from a human donor in good health, serving as a control.

This clonotype was found a few times. V gene TRBV11-1 combines with J gene TRBJ2-7; D not certain. The CDR3 is 13 amino acids. Germline V lookup: CDR1 SGHAT, CDR2 FQDESV (reference sequence). With 2 bases removed from V and 3 bases from J, the gap between germline ends came to 8 bases. The CDR3 sequence: CASSLTDGYEQYV. As DNA, the CDR3 is TGTGCCAGCAGCTTAACCGACGGCTACGAGCAGTACGTC.

This clonotype was detected ten times or more. V and J are TRBV19 and TRBJ2-1; 9 nucleotides match TRBD2. There are 15 residues in the CDR3. J gave up 7 bases and V 6 bases, and 10 bases lay outside the gene matches. Germline loops: CDR1 LNHDA, CDR2 SQIVND (reference sequence). CDR3: CASRSAGGLTNEQFF. Here the CDR3 DNA reads TGTGCCAGTAGATCAGCGGGGGGCCTAACAAATGAGCAGTTCTTC.

V and J are TRBV7-8 and TRBJ2-5; the D gene could be TRBD1 or TRBD2 (6 bases each). CDR3 length: 15 amino acids. V was clipped by 5 bases and J by 5 bases, with 18 bases between them. In germline, CDR1 is SGHVS, CDR2 FQNEAQ. CDR3 in DNA: TGTGCCAGCAGCAAGTCGGGGGTCGGGGGCGAGACCCAGTACTTC. Translating gives CASSKSGVGGETQYF.

The chain is built from TRBV11-2 and TRBJ2-1; D gene uncertain. Looked up from germline, CDR1 is SGHAT and CDR2 is FQNNGV. The CDR3 contains 12 residues. Trimming removed 4 bases from V and 5 bases from J, with 6 bases in between. As DNA, the CDR3 is TGTGCCAGCAGCTGGATTGACAATGAGCAGTTCTTC. Translation gives CASSWIDNEQFF.

The gene calls are TRBV11-2 and TRBJ2-7, with 12 bases identical to TRBD1. In germline, CDR1 is SGHAT, CDR2 FQNNGV. The CDR3 covers 16 residues. The J segment lost 7 bases and the V segment lost 5 bases, leaving 12 bases of the junction unmatched. In nucleotides, the CDR3 is TGTGCCAGCAGCCTAAAACCGGGACAGGGGGCGGGGGAGCAGTACTTC. Its protein product is CASSLKPGQGAGEQYF.

Worth noting for this clonotype: Because the CDR3 is missing its conserved closing phenylalanine or tryptophan, this is likely a read error. The chain recombines TRBV24-1 with TRBJ1-2; weak D call: TRBD1 (5 bases). The CDR3 covers 12 residues. The germline CDR1 and CDR2 sequences are KGHDR and SFDVKD. CDR3 in DNA: TGTGCCGCCAGTTTCCAGGGAAAAGGCTACACCCTC. Translation gives CAASFQGKGYTL.